The clone carrying this T cell receptor (beta chain) has more than one count but fewer than ten. The sample originates from a study of T cells in Graves' hyperthyroidism and ophthalmopathy. Researchers took RNA transcripts and amplified the TCR beta CDR3 regions from them. The primer set for the first-round RT-PCR of the TCR CDR3 was HTBI. TCRdb analysed the multiplex PCR reads with MiXCR anew, one entry per CDR3 protein. The sample yields around 440,000 distinct CDR3 sequences, more than 15% seen once. Participants, patients aged 18 to 65, had newly diagnosed hyperthyroidism with a duration under 2 months. This sequence was found in a woman aged 18-29 years with Graves' hyperthyroidism. Sequenced sample: blood.

The CDR3 sequence is CASSQEWGPSYEQYF. As DNA, the CDR3 is TGCGCCAGCAGCCAAGAATGGGGCCCCTCCTACGAGCAGTACTTC. The chain joins TRBV4-1 to TRBJ2-7; D is perhaps TRBD1 (5 bases). Germline V gene data show CDR1 as MGHRA and CDR2 as YSYEKL. Trimming cost V 0 bases and J 0 bases, with 9 bases left between them. The CDR3 is 15 amino acids.